This T cell receptor beta chain was recovered during a study of identical twins (dated by TCRdb to the mid-2010s). In the study overall: TCR alpha and beta repertoires from monozygotic twins, unrelated adults of various ages and cord blood were deep-sequenced to test whether fetal clonotypes persist. To rule out contamination, replicate twin experiments were performed at different times with different library preparation protocols.

Regarding this clonotype: What this receptor recognizes is not known. Base qualities are missing; no much larger clone stands one base away.

All donors were healthy Caucasians. Study-wide conclusions, independent of this receptor: Invariant T cells such as MAIT and iNKT could partly confound zero-insertion analyses, though diverse VJ usage argued against this for most clonotypes. Because the same donors could not be followed over many years, the conclusions depended on cross-sectional statistical analysis. Compared with coincidental sharing between unrelated individuals, an excess of low generation-probability sequences was observed among out-of-frame TCR alpha sequences shared between twins. In monozygotic twins, recombination models systematically underestimated out-of-frame TCR alpha sharing, but the models matched the sharing seen between unrelated individuals. Abundant cord blood beta clonotypes carried fewer insertions; young adult naive repertoires showed a weaker similar trend, while memory repertoires showed none. In beta out-of-frame sequences, excess twin sharing was weaker, because having fewer shared sequences lowered the signal-to-noise ratio.

The trim is 4 bases for V and 11 bases for J, with a gap of 18 bases between the germline ends. The cysteine opens and the phenylalanine closes a CDR3 of 13 amino acids. Only the CDR3 DNA stays, 39 bases, in frame from base 1. Per the germline V gene (reference sequence), SGHKS is the CDR1 and YYEKEE is the CDR2. Library generation was performed with 5' RACE. Sequencing was performed on an Illumina HiSeq 2000. Template switching added a universal primer binding site, and the final cDNA carried a unique molecular identifier that allowed TCR cDNA molecules to be counted accurately. Specific primers in the conserved constant-segment region were used to synthesize first-strand cDNA for the TCR alpha and beta chains. To control for contamination, every cDNA library was double barcoded, receiving both a SMART-Mk sample barcode and Illumina barcodes. Two successive PCR steps introduced TruSeq adapter sequences along with Illumina sample barcodes. TCR alpha and beta cDNA libraries were sequenced on the Illumina HiSeq platform with custom primers. On the authors' methods: Raw reads were processed with MiGEC to extract unique molecular identifiers, and MiXCR was used to determine CDR3 positions. Recombination models were inferred per individual with the repgenHMM and IGoR tools using an EM algorithm. The analysis of shared clonotypes was done with the tcR package in R, with sharing normalized by the product of cloneset sizes. To study raw recombination free of thymic and clonal selection effects, out-of-frame nonproductive sequences were analyzed. TCRdb ran its own pipeline on the public reads, namely fastp trimming at Q25 and MiXCR clone calling, and kept in-frame beta chains. Every CDR3 protein is listed once, alongside the most common genes and DNA of its rows. It is TCRdb's table, rather than the study itself, that gives the V and J calls and clone size. In all, the sample holds around 1.7 million distinct CDR3 sequences, and less than 40% of those were seen once. The top ten hold less than 0.35% of the sample.

The TCR comes from a newborn girl in good health. The sequence is built from TRBV5-5 and TRBJ2-5; TRBD2 is a possible D gene, resting on 5 matching bases. Sequencing used cord blood. DNA sequence: TGTGCCAGCAGCAAGGAGGAACCGAATGAGCAGTACTTC. Its protein product is CASSKEEPNEQYF.